The clone carrying this TCR beta chain occurred a few times. The antigen is unknown. Germline V gives CDR1 MNHNY, CDR2 SVGAGI (reference sequence). This CDR3 contains 15 residues. Deletions cut 6 bases from V and 0 bases from J, with 15 bases between. One entry per CDR3 protein, called by TCRdb with MiXCR from the reads. This table has hundreds of thousands of distinct CDR3 sequences, 35% to 40% appearing once. These data come from a study of T cell repertoires in cytomegalovirus infection. Study-level information: Public TCR beta signatures provided an indication of both CMV infection and a matching HLA type. The study's findings and limits: HLA-C-restricted CMV clonotypes gave the most frequent clonotype in two of eight donors. Cumulative public TCR beta family frequency identified CMV carriers with the relevant HLA.

The sequencing sample was made of PBMCs. The TCR was taken from a human donor in good health (CMV status not recorded). Some clones in this sample may be carry-over from other donors' samples. This chain uses TRBV6-6 with TRBJ2-7, with D possibly TRBD2 on 6 matching bases. The CDR3 spells CASRLASGVSYEQYF. CDR3 nucleotides: TGTGCCAGCAGACTCGCTTCGGGGGTCTCCTACGAGCAGTACTTC.